A single sample gave rise to the 25 T cell receptor beta chains below, sequenced in a study of T cells in women clearing cervical HPV infection (dated by TCRdb to the late 2010s). The library was generated by the immunoSEQ multiplex PCR assay. The clones in this table, taken by TCRdb from immuneACCESS, are in-frame only. Not every clone is retained; where verified, under half of the shortfall comes from an unresolved V gene, and the cause of the rest is unknown. This sample's table lists under 45,000 clones. 7% to 8.5% of the sample is held by the ten biggest clonotypes. Sequenced: blood buffy coat. These receptors originate from a woman between 18 and 70 years old with a cervical HPV16 infection that either progressed to CIN3+ or cleared (not recorded which).

Concerning this clone itself: The observed sequence ends 3 residues before the CDR3 terminus, with the missing tail filled in from the germline J gene. The chain combines TRBV5-4 with TRBJ2-7; perhaps TRBD1 as D (5 bases). Germline CDR1 is SGHNT and CDR2 is YYREEE (reference sequence). Trimming shortened V by 2 bases and J by 5 bases, and 11 bases separated the two germline ends. The CDR3 covers 13 residues. CDR3 residues: CASSFQGRDEQYF. The covered CDR3 bases are TGTGCCAGCAGCTTTCAGGGAAGGGACGAG.

A word on this clone: The read gets to within 3 residues of the CDR3 end, and the germline J gene fills in the rest. The chain couples TRBV19 to TRBJ2-1; D gene uncertain. Per germline, CDR1 LNHDA and CDR2 SQIVND (reference sequence). This CDR3 comprises 13 residues. V shed 6 bases and J shed 0 bases, with 6 bases lying between them. Incomplete CDR3 DNA: TGTGCCAGTAGCGACTTCTCCTACAATGAG. This encodes CASSDFSYNE. The whole CDR3 region reads CASSDFSYNEQFF.

Notes on this clone: The CDR3 goes on 3 residues after the read ends, and that part is filled in from the germline J gene. The rearrangement uses TRBV19 and TRBJ1-1; the D gene is possibly TRBD1 (5 bases). Germline V lookup: CDR1 LNHDA, CDR2 SQIVND (reference sequence). Trimming shortened V by 5 bases and J by 3 bases, and 16 bases separated the two germline ends. The CDR3 spans 15 residues. The sequenced part of the CDR3 DNA is TGTGCCAGTAGTCCTGGGGGGGGGAGGGACACTGAA. It encodes CASSPGGGRDTE. The entire CDR3 is CASSPGGGRDTEAFF. The entire variable domain, with the rest obtained from reference TRBV19 and TRBJ1-1, is as follows: DGGITQSPKYLFRKEGQNVTLSCEQNLNHDAMYWYRQDPGQGLRLIYYSQIVNDFQKGDIAEGYSVSREKKESFPLTVTSAQKNPTAFYLCASSPGGGRDTEAFFGQGTRLTVV.

Concerning this clone itself: The read stops 3 residues short of the end of the CDR3; the missing end is completed from the germline J gene. The chain is built from TRBV29-1 and TRBJ1-5, with D possibly TRBD1 on 5 matching bases. V lost 4 bases to trimming and J lost 8 bases, with 12 bases between them. Per the germline V gene, CDR1 is SQVTM and CDR2 is ANQGSEA. The CDR3 covers 12 residues. The part of the CDR3 DNA that was read is TGCAGCGTTGTTCAGGGCGGAGAGCCC. Its protein is CSVVQGGEP. In full, the CDR3 is CSVVQGGEPQHF.

Worth noting for this clone: The read ends 3 residues shy of where the CDR3 ends; the end is completed using the germline J gene. This sequence joins TRBV5-1 and TRBJ1-1; 8 nucleotides agree with TRBD1. The germline V gene encodes CDR1 SGHRS and CDR2 YFSETQ. Germline trimming cut 5 bases from V and 2 bases from J; bases unmatched to any gene: 11. The CDR3 extends over 16 amino acids. This CDR3 is CASSSDRGPINTEAFF. CDR3 DNA, as far as it was read: TGCGCCAGCAGTTCTGACAGGGGTCCTATTAACACTGAA. Together with reference TRBV5-1 and TRBJ1-1, the CDR3 gives the full variable domain: KAGVTQTPRYLIKTRGQQVTLSCSPISGHRSVSWYQQTPGQGLQFLFEYFSETQRNKGNFPGRFSGRQFSNSRSEMNVSTLELGDSALYLCASSSDRGPINTEAFFGQGTRLTVV.

A note on this clone: Read data end 3 residues before the CDR3 end; the end is taken from the germline J gene. The rearrangement uses TRBV5-4 and TRBJ1-1, with 7 positions matching TRBD1. The trim removed 2 bases at V and 3 bases at J, leaving 4 bases unmatched. The CDR3 length is 14 residues. Germline CDR1 SGHNT, CDR2 YYREEE (reference sequence). The covered CDR3 bases are TGTGCCAGCAGCTTCAGGGGGTGGGACACTGAA. Translating it yields CASSFRGWDTE. The entire CDR3 sequence reads CASSFRGWDTEAFF.

On this clone itself: Read coverage stops 3 residues before the CDR3 terminus; the germline J gene supplies the remainder. The J gene is TRBJ2-7, the V gene TRBV12-3 or TRBV12-4; the match to TRBD1 covers 8 bases. V shed 9 bases, J shed 3 bases, and the junction held 4 bases outside the gene matches. This CDR3 region has 12 residues. Partial CDR3 DNA: TGTGCCAGTGCCGACAGGGGCTACGAG. Translation gives CASADRGYE. In full, the CDR3 is CASADRGYEQYF.

In regard to this clone: The read gets to within 3 residues of the CDR3 end, and the germline J gene fills in the rest. The gene calls are TRBV5-1 and TRBJ1-1; 10 positions match TRBD1. The germline CDR1 and CDR2 sequences are SGHRS and YFSETQ. The CDR3 loop spans 17 amino acids. The CDR3 sequence is CASSLGVLGTGEIEAFF. The part of the CDR3 DNA that was read is TGCGCCAGCAGCTTGGGCGTCCTCGGGACAGGGGAAATAGAA.

As concerns this clone: The sequenced fragment ends 3 residues before the CDR3 boundary, so the rest is inferred from the germline J gene. The chain is built from TRBV19 and TRBJ2-1, with D possibly being TRBD1 (7 bases). The V gene's germline CDR1 is LNHDA and CDR2 SQIVND (reference sequence). The CDR3 is 15 amino acids. Trimming left V 6 bases short and J 4 bases short, with 16 bases between. The CDR3 bases that were read are TGTGCCAGTAGCCAAATGACAGGGACTTACAATGAG. Protein sequence: CASSQMTGTYNE. The whole CDR3 is CASSQMTGTYNEQFF. The variable domain in full, with the rest retrieved from reference TRBV19 and TRBJ2-1, is DGGITQSPKYLFRKEGQNVTLSCEQNLNHDAMYWYRQDPGQGLRLIYYSQIVNDFQKGDIAEGYSVSREKKESFPLTVTSAQKNPTAFYLCASSQMTGTYNEQFFGPGTRLTVL.

For this clone: The read comes to an end 3 residues before the CDR3 does, leaving the germline J gene to fill in the end. This chain connects TRBV2 to TRBJ1-2, with 12 bases fitting TRBD1. This CDR3 is built from 16 residues. J lost 4 bases, V lost 4 bases, and 7 bases had no gene match. From germline, CDR1 is SNHLY and CDR2 FYNNEI. CDR3 residues: CASSADSGQGAYGYTF. CDR3 DNA, as far as it was read: TGTGCCAGCAGTGCCGATTCGGGACAGGGGGCCTATGGC.

As regards this clone: The read comes to an end 3 residues before the CDR3 does, leaving the germline J gene to fill in the end. Other DNA sequences of this sample code for an identical CDR3. V is TRBV4-2 and J is TRBJ2-3; 7 bases are a match to TRBD1. Germline V gene lookup returns CDR1 LGHNA and CDR2 YNFKEQ. V gave up 4 bases and J gave up 0 bases; unmatched junction bases: 13. This CDR3 is built from 18 residues. The DNA read from the CDR3 is TGTGCCAGCAGCCGGTATAACAGGGGCGGAAGAAGCACAGATACG. This sequence encodes CASSRYNRGGRSTDT. The complete CDR3 reads CASSRYNRGGRSTDTQYF.

Worth noting for this clone: The missing CDR3 end, 3 residues past where the read stops, is filled in from the germline J gene. The chain has TRBV4-2 and TRBJ2-5, with TRBD2 identical over 12 bases. The CDR3 loop spans 15 amino acids. CDR1 is LGHNA and CDR2 is YNFKEQ in the germline V gene. V was pared by 3 bases and J by 5 bases, with 4 bases of the junction left unmatched. The CDR3 spells CASSQGLAGLETQYF. The CDR3 bases that were read are TGTGCCAGCAGCCAGGGACTAGCGGGCTTGGAGACC.

A note on this clone: The sequence runs out 3 residues before the end of the CDR3; the remainder is reconstructed from the germline J gene. The rearrangement uses TRBV20-1 and TRBJ2-5, with 8 bases that match TRBD2. CDR3 length equals 17 residues. V trimming: 2 bases; J trimming: 5 bases; junction bases outside the gene matches: 16. Germline CDR1 is DFQATT and CDR2 is SNEGSKA (reference sequence). The CDR3 is CSARIGVEAGGGETQYF. CDR3 DNA (partial): TGCAGTGCTAGAATCGGGGTCGAGGCGGGAGGAGGCGAGACC.

Turning to this clone: Read coverage stops 3 residues before the CDR3 terminus; the germline J gene supplies the remainder. This chain links TRBV20-1 with TRBJ1-5; 10 bases map to TRBD1. Trimming removed 2 bases from V and 2 bases from J; junction bases left unmatched: 6. CDR3 length: 16 residues. Germline V gives CDR1 DFQATT, CDR2 SNEGSKA (reference sequence). CDR3 DNA (partial): TGCAGTGCTAGACCGCCTGGGACAGGGGGCAATCAGCCC. This gives the protein CSARPPGTGGNQP. The whole CDR3 protein reads CSARPPGTGGNQPQHF.

As regards this clone: The CDR3 end lies 3 residues beyond the end of the read and is filled in from the germline J gene. This chain connects TRBV2 to TRBJ2-1; TRBD2 matches at 8 bases. Trimming cost V 6 bases and J 7 bases; bases outside gene matches: 11. The CDR3 loop spans 15 amino acids. The germline gives CDR1 SNHLY, CDR2 FYNNEI. This CDR3 reads CASSFTSGADNEQFF. The sequenced part of the CDR3 DNA is TGTGCCAGCAGCTTTACTAGCGGAGCGGATAATGAG.

Incomplete CDR3 DNA: TGTGCCAGCAGGGTGACAGGTAGCTCCTACGAG. It yields the protein CASRVTGSSYE. The whole CDR3 is CASRVTGSSYEQYF. The rearrangement links TRBV11-2 to TRBJ2-7, with a weak D call TRBD1 (6 bases). Read sequence stops 3 residues before the CDR3 end, and the germline J gene provides the missing end. The CDR3 spans 14 residues. Deletions cut 6 bases from V and 0 bases from J, with 12 bases between. Germline CDR1 reads SGHAT; CDR2 reads FQNNGV.

As to this clone: The read ends 3 residues early relative to the CDR3; the germline J gene fills the gap. The rearrangement uses TRBV10-3 and TRBJ2-5, with 10 positions matching TRBD2. J was trimmed by 5 bases and V by 6 bases; bases with no gene match: 12. Germline V gene sequence: CDR1 ENHRY, CDR2 SYGVKD. This CDR3 region has 16 residues. The CDR3 protein is CAISTLAGELGETQYF. CDR3 bases read: TGTGCCATCAGCACGCTAGCGGGAGAATTGGGTGAGACC.

CDR3 protein: CSARDPWAASDTQYF. The CDR3 bases that were read are TGCAGTGCTAGAGATCCCTGGGCTGCTTCAGATACG. This chain joins TRBV20-1 and TRBJ2-3; D unresolved. The read terminates 3 residues ahead of where the CDR3 ends, so the germline J gene completes it. V lost 0 bases to trimming and J lost 4 bases, with 14 bases between them. This CDR3 contains 15 residues. The V gene's germline CDR1 is DFQATT and CDR2 SNEGSKA (reference sequence).

About this clone: Read data end 3 residues before the CDR3 end; the end is taken from the germline J gene. The chain joins TRBV12-5 to TRBJ2-7, with D perhaps matching TRBD1 (5 bases). CDR1 and CDR2 (germline): LGHNT, FRNRAP. Trimming took off 5 bases at V and 3 bases at J, with 8 bases between the two ends. This CDR3 region has 12 residues. The sequenced CDR3 bases are TGTGCTAGTGGTACGGACAACTACGAG. It yields the protein CASGTDNYE. In full, the CDR3 reads CASGTDNYEQYF. The whole variable domain, filled in from reference TRBV12-5 and TRBJ2-7, reads DARVTQTPRHKVTEMGQEVTMRCQPILGHNTVFWYRQTMMQGLELLAYFRNRAPLDDSGMPKDRFSAEMPDATLATLKIQPSEPRDSAVYFCASGTDNYEQYFGPGTRLTVT.

Worth noting for this clone: The CDR3 extends 3 residues past the end of the read, so its final part is completed from the germline J gene. This chain links TRBV2 with TRBJ2-2, with D unclear. Trimming removed 1 base from V and 6 bases from J, with 12 bases in between. Germline lookup yields CDR1 SNHLY and CDR2 FYNNEI. The CDR3 is made up of 15 amino acids. The part of the CDR3 DNA that was read is TGTGCCAGCAGTGAAGGGGCAGGAGTGCCCGGGGAG. Translated: CASSEGAGVPGE. The whole CDR3 reads CASSEGAGVPGELFF.

A remark on this clone: The CDR3 is cut off 3 residues early in the read; its end comes from the germline J gene. The chain employs TRBV5-1 and TRBJ1-1, with D hard to call. Germline V gene lookup returns CDR1 SGHRS and CDR2 YFSETQ. The CDR3 runs 15 residues. Trimming removed 4 bases at V and 0 bases at J, with 13 bases between. CDR3 DNA (partial): TGCGCCAGCAGCCTACCGGCGGAGATGAACACTGAA. This encodes CASSLPAEMNTE. The whole CDR3 reads CASSLPAEMNTEAFF.

Points on this clone: The read halts 3 residues ahead of the CDR3 end, with the missing end drawn from the germline J gene. The V gene is TRBV6-1, the J gene TRBJ2-7; 7 bases line up with TRBD2. This CDR3 has 15 residues. V was clipped by 1 base and J by 5 bases; unmatched bases: 8. CDR1 MNHNS and CDR2 SASEGT come from the germline V gene. The CDR3 loop reads CASSEGLASGDEQYF. CDR3 DNA, as far as it was read: TGTGCCAGCAGTGAAGGTTTGGCTAGCGGAGACGAG.

Points on this clone: Read coverage stops 3 residues before the CDR3 terminus; the germline J gene supplies the remainder. The V call is TRBV2, the J call TRBJ2-1; weak D call: TRBD2 (5 bases). The CDR3 totals 16 residues. The germline V and J ends were trimmed by 8 bases and 8 bases, with 25 bases remaining between them. Germline CDR1 reads SNHLY; CDR2 reads FYNNEI. CDR3 sequence reads: CASQTLDYQTTHEQFF. The part of the CDR3 DNA that was read is TGTGCCAGCCAGACTTTAGACTATCAAACCACCCATGAG.

On this clone: Read coverage stops 3 residues before the CDR3 terminus; the germline J gene supplies the remainder. This chain joins TRBV10-1 and TRBJ2-1, with 9 bases matching TRBD1. The CDR3 extends over 14 amino acids. J lost 7 bases, V lost 5 bases, and 6 bases had no gene match. CDR1 and CDR2 (germline): WNHNN, SYGVQD (reference sequence). The DNA read from the CDR3 is TGCGCCAGCAGTACGGGACAGGGTACGAATGAG. It codes for CASSTGQGTNE. The CDR3, in full, reads CASSTGQGTNEQFF.

Of note for this clone: The read comes to an end 3 residues before the CDR3 does, leaving the germline J gene to fill in the end. This rearrangement joins TRBV5-1 to TRBJ2-7; 10 nucleotides line up with TRBD2. The length of the CDR3 is 19 residues. J lost 1 base, V lost 0 bases, and 13 bases had no gene match. The germline V gene has CDR1 SGHRS and CDR2 YFSETQ. The DNA read from the CDR3 is TGCGCCAGCAGCTTGGACCCTAGCGGGAGATCCCCGATTTCCTACGAG. The encoded protein is CASSLDPSGRSPISYE. From start to end, the CDR3 is CASSLDPSGRSPISYEQYF.